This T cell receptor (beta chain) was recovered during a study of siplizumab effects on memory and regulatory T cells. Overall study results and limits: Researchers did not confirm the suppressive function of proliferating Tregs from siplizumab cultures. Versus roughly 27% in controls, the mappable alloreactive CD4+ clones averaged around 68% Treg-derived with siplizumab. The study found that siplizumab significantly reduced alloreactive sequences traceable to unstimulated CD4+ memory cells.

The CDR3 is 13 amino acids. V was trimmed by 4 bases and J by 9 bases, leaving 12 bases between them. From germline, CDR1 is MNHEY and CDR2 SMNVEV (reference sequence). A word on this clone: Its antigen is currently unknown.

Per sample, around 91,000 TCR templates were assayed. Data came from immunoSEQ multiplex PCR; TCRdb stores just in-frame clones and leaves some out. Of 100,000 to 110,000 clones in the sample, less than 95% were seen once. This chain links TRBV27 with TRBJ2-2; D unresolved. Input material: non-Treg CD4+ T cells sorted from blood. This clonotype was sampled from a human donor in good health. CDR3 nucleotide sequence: TGTGCCAGCAGTTCAAGGACGCGCCGGGAGCTGTTTTTT. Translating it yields CASSSRTRRELFF.